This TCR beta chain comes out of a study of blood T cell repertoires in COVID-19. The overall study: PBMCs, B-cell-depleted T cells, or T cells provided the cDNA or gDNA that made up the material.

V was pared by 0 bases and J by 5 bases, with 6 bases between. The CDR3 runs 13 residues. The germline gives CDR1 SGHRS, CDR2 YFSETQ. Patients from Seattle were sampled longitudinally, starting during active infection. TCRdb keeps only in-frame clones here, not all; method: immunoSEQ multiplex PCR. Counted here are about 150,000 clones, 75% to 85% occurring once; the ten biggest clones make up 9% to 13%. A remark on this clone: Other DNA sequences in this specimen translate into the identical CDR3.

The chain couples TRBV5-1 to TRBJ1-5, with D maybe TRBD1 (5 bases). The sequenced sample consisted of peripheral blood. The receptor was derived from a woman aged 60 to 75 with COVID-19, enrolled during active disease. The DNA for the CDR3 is TGCGCCAGCAGCTTGGGGGGGGATCAGCCCCAGCATTTT. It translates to CASSLGGDQPQHF.